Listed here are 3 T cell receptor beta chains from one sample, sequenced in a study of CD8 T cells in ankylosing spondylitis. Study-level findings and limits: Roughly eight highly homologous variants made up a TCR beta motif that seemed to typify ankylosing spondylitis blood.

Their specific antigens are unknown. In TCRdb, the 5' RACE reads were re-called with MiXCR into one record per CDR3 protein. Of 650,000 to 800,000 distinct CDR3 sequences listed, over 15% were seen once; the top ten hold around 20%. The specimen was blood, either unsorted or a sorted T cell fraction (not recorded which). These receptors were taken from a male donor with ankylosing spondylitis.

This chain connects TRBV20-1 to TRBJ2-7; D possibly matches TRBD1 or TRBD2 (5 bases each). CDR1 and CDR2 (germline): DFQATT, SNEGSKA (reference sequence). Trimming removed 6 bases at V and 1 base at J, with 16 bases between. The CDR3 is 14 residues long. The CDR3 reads CSATGRTISYEQYF. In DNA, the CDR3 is TGCAGTGCCACGGGACGAACGATTTCCTACGAGCAGTACTTC.

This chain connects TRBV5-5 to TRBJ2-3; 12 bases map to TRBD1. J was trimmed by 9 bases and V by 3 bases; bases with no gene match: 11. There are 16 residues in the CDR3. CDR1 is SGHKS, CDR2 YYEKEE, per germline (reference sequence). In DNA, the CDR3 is TGTGCCAGCAGCTACGGGGACAGGGGGCGCGAAGACACGCAGTATTTT. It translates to CASSYGDRGREDTQYF.

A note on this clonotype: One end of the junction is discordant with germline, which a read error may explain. The CDR3 nucleotides read TGTGCCACCAGTGGGGAAAACAGCGGGGAGCTGTTTTTT. It specifies CATSGENSGELFF. V usage is TRBV24-1 and J usage is TRBJ2-2; D not resolved. The CDR3 extends over 13 amino acids. The germline gives CDR1 KGHDR, CDR2 SFDVKD.